Following are 32 T cell receptor beta chains from one sample sequenced in a study of graft-versus-host responses after intestinal transplantation. Repertoires were generated with immunoSEQ multiplex PCR, while TCRdb's copy carries only in-frame clones and drops some. The table lists some 40,000 clones, 91% of them singletons, with 2% to 2.5% in the top ten. The material was PBMCs, obtained around 43 weeks after intestinal transplant. The receptors shown here come from a human patient who received an intestinal transplant, so some T cells may come from the graft donor.

This chain uses TRBV2 with TRBJ2-7, with D uncertain. Germline V gene data show CDR1 as SNHLY and CDR2 as FYNNEI. CDR3 length equals 14 residues. V was trimmed by 8 bases and J by 0 bases, leaving 14 bases between them. CDR3 loop: CASDSPFPSYEQYF. The DNA for the CDR3 is TGTGCCAGCGACTCCCCTTTTCCCTCCTACGAGCAGTACTTC. Variable domain in full (rest from reference TRBV2 and TRBJ2-7): EPEVTQTPSHQVTQMGQEVILRCVPISNHLYFYWYRQILGQKVEFLVSFYNNEISEKSEIFDDQFSVERPDGSNFTLKIRSTKLEDSAMYFCASDSPFPSYEQYFGPGTRLTVT.

The DNA for the CDR3 is TGTGCCAGCAGCCCTTTCAATCAGCCCCAGCATTTT. This encodes CASSPFNQPQHF. V usage is TRBV6-4 and J usage is TRBJ1-5; D is undetermined. This CDR3 spans 12 amino acids. The V end lost 6 bases, the J end lost 3 bases, and 6 bases lay between the germline ends. CDR1 MRHNA and CDR2 SNTAGT come from the germline V gene.

V usage is TRBV15 and J usage is TRBJ1-5; D possibly corresponds to TRBD1 (6 bases). The CDR3 has 16 amino acids. Germline CDR1 reads LNHNV; CDR2 reads YYDKDF (reference sequence). V was shortened by 5 bases and J by 0 bases, with 14 bases between the two germline ends. In nucleotides, the CDR3 is TGTGCCACCAGCCCGGGGGGCTCCTATAGCAATCAGCCCCAGCATTTT. It is translated as CATSPGGSYSNQPQHF.

In this sample, this clone turned up a few times. The rearrangement links TRBV4-2 to TRBJ2-2, with D tentatively TRBD1 (5 bases). Between the trimmed V and J ends, which lost 1 base and 1 base, there was a span of 7 bases. The CDR3 runs to 15 residues. From germline, CDR1 is LGHNA and CDR2 YNFKEQ. CDR3 in amino acids: CASSQADRNTGELFF. CDR3 coding DNA: TGTGCCAGCAGCCAAGCAGACAGGAACACCGGGGAGCTGTTTTTT.

The chain employs TRBV10-2 and TRBJ2-2; a weak D match, TRBD1 (6 bases). This CDR3 is 13 amino acids long. CDR1 is WSHSY and CDR2 is SAAADI in the germline V gene. V was clipped by 7 bases and J by 5 bases, with 11 bases between them. CDR3: CASILRGTGELFF. The CDR3 DNA follows: TGCGCCAGCATTTTAAGGGGGACCGGGGAGCTGTTTTTT.

The chain is built from TRBV5-3 and TRBJ2-5; 9 bases fit TRBD1. TRBV5-3 is flagged as an ORF with uncertain function. Trimming took 3 bases from V and 4 from J; bases not matched to a gene: 4. The CDR3 is 14 amino acids. The CDR3 sequence is CARSSQGARETQYF. CDR3 coding DNA: TGTGCCAGAAGCTCACAGGGGGCACGAGAGACCCAGTACTTC.

V and J are TRBV27 and TRBJ2-3, with 10 positions matching TRBD1. V lost 2 bases to trimming and J lost 2 bases; unmatched junction nucleotides: 1. The CDR3 is 15 residues long. Germline V gene lookup returns CDR1 MNHEY and CDR2 SMNVEV (reference sequence). The CDR3 DNA sequence: TGTGCCAGCAGTTTAGGACAGGGGGTCACAGATACGCAGTATTTT. It encodes CASSLGQGVTDTQYF.

The chain recombines TRBV5-1 with TRBJ2-7; TRBD1 matches at 8 bases. CDR1 and CDR2 (germline): SGHRS, YFSETQ. The V segment lost 2 bases and the J segment 9 bases; nucleotides outside the gene matches: 13. CDR3 length equals 15 residues. The CDR3 spells CASSLMGAGGAWQYF. The CDR3 DNA reads as TGCGCCAGCAGCTTAATGGGGGCAGGGGGCGCATGGCAGTACTTC.

This rearrangement joins TRBV6-1 to TRBJ1-1; TRBD1 matches 12 bases. The V gene's germline CDR1 is MNHNS and CDR2 SASEGT. The CDR3 runs 16 residues. V shed 2 bases and J 5 bases; nucleotides not matched to a gene: 6. The CDR3 reads CASSEMGQGAWTEAFF. DNA for the CDR3: TGTGCCAGCAGTGAAATGGGACAGGGGGCTTGGACTGAAGCTTTCTTT.

The gene calls are TRBV12-5 and TRBJ1-1; D is ambiguous. Germline CDR1 LGHNT, CDR2 FRNRAP. V lost 3 bases and J lost 2, with 1 base in between. The CDR3 runs to 11 residues. This CDR3 reads CASGFNTEAFF. Here the CDR3 DNA reads TGTGCTAGTGGTTTTAACACTGAAGCTTTCTTT.

J is TRBJ2-5 and V is TRBV11-2, with TRBD2 matching over 9 bases. Germline V CDR1 and CDR2: SGHAT, FQNNGV. J was trimmed by 7 bases and V by 3 bases; bases with no gene match: 9. This CDR3 has 15 amino acids. CDR3 coding DNA: TGTGCCAGCAGCTTGGGCGCGGGAGGGCACGGGACCCAGTACTTC. It is translated as CASSLGAGGHGTQYF.

This clone came up once. The chain employs TRBV4-2 and TRBJ1-1; D may be TRBD1 (6 bases). CDR3 length equals 14 residues. The V gene's germline CDR1 is LGHNA and CDR2 YNFKEQ. The germline V and J ends were trimmed by 1 base and 4 bases, with 10 bases remaining between them. CDR3 residues: CASSQGGAGTEAFF. In nucleotides, the CDR3 is TGTGCCAGCAGCCAAGGGGGGGCTGGCACTGAAGCTTTCTTT.

The chain couples TRBV6-1 to TRBJ2-5; TRBD1 or TRBD2 may be the D gene (5 bases each). CDR3 length: 14 amino acids. V was clipped by 10 bases and J by 5 bases, with 20 bases between them. The germline gives CDR1 MNHNS, CDR2 SASEGT. As DNA, the CDR3 is TGTGCCACTCTCGGGGCAGACGTTGTGGAGACCCAGTACTTC. It translates to CATLGADVVETQYF.

The chain joins TRBV28 to TRBJ2-1; D call uncertain. This CDR3 has 13 residues. With 2 bases removed from V and 5 bases from J, the gap between germline ends came to 7 bases. Germline V gene lookup returns CDR1 MDHEN and CDR2 SYDVKM. The CDR3 protein is CASSLDPNNEQFF. The CDR3 bases are TGTGCCAGCAGTTTAGACCCAAACAATGAGCAGTTCTTC. The full variable domain, rest sourced from reference TRBV28 and TRBJ2-1, is DVKVTQSSRYLVKRTGEKVFLECVQDMDHENMFWYRQDPGLGLRLIYFSYDVKMKEKGDIPEGYSVSREKKERFSLILESASTNQTSMYLCASSLDPNNEQFFGPGTRLTVL.

This clone has just a few counts. This CDR3 is also generated by other DNA sequences in the sample. The V gene is TRBV9, the J gene TRBJ1-3; no reliable D call. CDR3 length: 14 amino acids. Trimming took off 0 bases at V and 0 bases at J, with 4 bases between the two ends. Germline CDR1 reads SGDLS; CDR2 reads YYNGEE. CDR3 region: CASSVAGSGNTIYF. The CDR3, as DNA: TGTGCCAGCAGCGTAGCGGGCTCTGGAAACACCATATATTTT.

The genes are TRBV2 and TRBJ2-7; TRBD2 aligns across 9 bases. From germline, CDR1 is SNHLY and CDR2 FYNNEI. The CDR3 is 15 residues long. The junction had 12 bases not matched to a gene; V was cut back by 3 bases and J by 9 bases. CDR3 coding DNA: TGTGCCAGCAGTGAGGGCGGGGGGGCCTCGTCACCGCAGTACTTC. It translates to CASSEGGGASSPQYF.

The chain has TRBV6-5 and TRBJ1-2; 7 bases fit TRBD1. Per germline, CDR1 MNHEY and CDR2 SVGAGI. Trimming cost V 0 bases and J 6 bases; bases outside gene matches: 1. There are 13 residues in the CDR3. CDR3 in amino acids: CASSYSGTDGYTF. CDR3 nucleotides: TGTGCCAGCAGTTACTCCGGGACAGATGGCTACACCTTC.

The rearrangement links TRBV7-3 to TRBJ2-1; 7 bases line up with TRBD2. V dropped 5 bases and J dropped 11; count of bases not matched to a gene: 21. Germline assignment: CDR1 SGHTA and CDR2 FQGTGA. The CDR3 loop spans 17 amino acids. CDR3 nucleotides: TGTGCCAGCAGCCCAACGGGGTTCGCGGGAGCCGCCCCTAAGCAGTTCTTC. Amino acids: CASSPTGFAGAAPKQFF. Together with reference TRBV7-3 and TRBJ2-1, the CDR3 gives the full variable domain: GAGVSQTPSNKVTEKGKYVELRCDPISGHTALYWYRQSLGQGPEFLIYFQGTGAADDSGLPNDRFFAVRPEGSVSTLKIQRTERGDSAVYLCASSPTGFAGAAPKQFFGPGTRLTVL.

The V and J genes are TRBV2 and TRBJ1-3, with 8 bases that match TRBD1. The germline V gene encodes CDR1 SNHLY and CDR2 FYNNEI. The junction had 8 bases not matched to a gene; V was cut back by 8 bases and J by 8 bases. The CDR3 contains 13 residues. The CDR3 sequence is CASGGGQVDTIYF. CDR3 bases: TGTGCCAGCGGGGGGGGACAGGTGGACACCATATATTTT.

The chain carries TRBV27 and TRBJ2-5; perhaps TRBD2 as D (6 bases). Germline CDR1 reads MNHEY; CDR2 reads SMNVEV (reference sequence). With 5 bases removed from V and 2 bases from J, the gap between germline ends came to 18 bases. This CDR3 region has 16 residues. DNA of the CDR3: TGTGCCAGCAGTAACACGCTAGCGCAGCCGCAAGAGACCCAGTACTTC. It codes for CASSNTLAQPQETQYF.

The genes are TRBV4-1 and TRBJ2-3; TRBD1 agrees at 11 bases. The germline gives CDR1 MGHRA, CDR2 YSYEKL. This CDR3 has 17 amino acids. The trim removed 0 bases at V and 3 bases at J, leaving 5 bases unmatched. The CDR3 region has the DNA TGCGCCAGCAGCCAAGAGGGACAGGGGGGTTGGACAGATACGCAGTATTTT. Translating gives CASSQEGQGGWTDTQYF.

The chain is built from TRBV5-1 and TRBJ1-5, with D uncertain. V lost 3 bases to trimming and J lost 3 bases, with 19 bases between them. Per the germline V gene, CDR1 is SGHRS and CDR2 is YFSETQ. This CDR3 comprises 17 residues. The CDR3 DNA reads TGCGCCAGCAGCTACCCGCCGCGGCAGAGACTCAATCAGCCCCAGCATTTT. Residues: CASSYPPRQRLNQPQHF.

V is TRBV6-5 and J is TRBJ2-1; tentatively, D is TRBD1 (5 bases). CDR3 size: 15 residues. Germline CDR1 reads MNHEY; CDR2 reads SVGAGI. The V gene lost 5 bases and the J gene lost 6 bases, with 17 bases spanning the gap. In DNA form, the CDR3 reads TGTGCCAGCAGTACGCCGACGCGAAGGGGCAATGAGCAGTTCTTC. Protein: CASSTPTRRGNEQFF.

This rearrangement joins TRBV6-5 to TRBJ2-5; TRBD2 agrees at 8 bases. With V trimmed by 8 bases and J by 2 bases, 4 bases remained unmatched. This CDR3 is 13 amino acids long. Germline CDR1 and CDR2: MNHEY and SVGAGI. The CDR3 bases are TGTGCCAGCCGACGGGGGGGACAAGAGACCCAGTACTTC. As protein: CASRRGGQETQYF.

The genes are TRBV28 and TRBJ1-5, with 8 positions matching TRBD1. J gave up 5 bases and V 2 bases, and 2 bases lay outside the gene matches. The CDR3 is made up of 14 amino acids. Germline CDR1 MDHEN, CDR2 SYDVKM. The DNA for the CDR3 is TGTGCCAGCAGTTTAGGGACAGGCCATCAGCCCCAGCATTTT. Protein: CASSLGTGHQPQHF.

V and J are TRBV4-2 and TRBJ2-5; TRBD1 aligns across 9 bases. Germline values: CDR1 LGHNA, CDR2 YNFKEQ. The CDR3 is 16 residues long. With V trimmed by 0 bases and J by 5 bases, 7 bases remained unmatched. CDR3 coding DNA: TGTGCCAGCAGCCAAGATAGAGGACAGGGGAGGGAGACCCAGTACTTC. Amino acid sequence: CASSQDRGQGRETQYF.

The chain carries TRBV6-5 and TRBJ2-7, with TRBD2 matching 8 bases. This CDR3 spans 15 amino acids. The V gene end was trimmed by 1 base and the J gene end by 0 bases; junction bases not matched to a gene: 2. Germline V CDR1 and CDR2: MNHEY, SVGAGI. The CDR3 spells CASSYYLAGSYEQYF. CDR3 bases: TGTGCCAGCAGTTACTATCTAGCGGGCTCCTACGAGCAGTACTTC.

This sequence joins TRBV15 and TRBJ2-4, with 8 bases identical to TRBD1. Unmatched junction bases numbered 12, after V lost 2 bases and J lost 6 bases. Germline V gene lookup returns CDR1 LNHNV and CDR2 YYDKDF (reference sequence). CDR3 length equals 17 residues. The CDR3 here is CATSRPRETGVLNIQYF. The DNA for the CDR3 is TGTGCCACCAGCAGACCCAGAGAGACAGGGGTCCTAAACATTCAGTACTTC.

This rearrangement joins TRBV9 to TRBJ2-1, with D possibly matching TRBD2 (6 bases). The CDR3 sequence is 17 residues long. Trimming left V 1 base short and J 1 base short, with 15 bases between. Germline V CDR1 and CDR2: SGDLS, YYNGEE. The CDR3 nucleotides are TGTGCCAGCAGCGTAAGGGACGGGGGAAGGTCCTACAATGAGCAGTTCTTC. Translating it yields CASSVRDGGRSYNEQFF.

J is TRBJ1-3 and V is TRBV28; no clear D. V lost 7 bases and J lost 2, with 18 bases in between. Germline V lookup: CDR1 MDHEN, CDR2 SYDVKM. The CDR3 totals 16 residues. CDR3 residues: CASTTPERVAGNTIYF. As DNA, the CDR3 is TGTGCCAGCACCACGCCCGAGCGGGTGGCTGGAAACACCATATATTTT. Drawing the rest from reference TRBV28 and TRBJ1-3, the complete variable domain is DVKVTQSSRYLVKRTGEKVFLECVQDMDHENMFWYRQDPGLGLRLIYFSYDVKMKEKGDIPEGYSVSREKKERFSLILESASTNQTSMYLCASTTPERVAGNTIYFGEGSWLTVV.

The V and J genes are TRBV28 and TRBJ2-7; D call uncertain. CDR1 MDHEN and CDR2 SYDVKM come from the germline V gene. V lost 5 bases and J 6 bases, leaving 11 bases between the germline ends. CDR3 length: 12 residues. The CDR3 DNA is TGTGCCAGCAGTATAGGAGCTGCCGAGCAGTACTTC. Translating gives CASSIGAAEQYF.

The rearrangement joins TRBV5-5 to TRBJ1-6; no clear D. The V and J ends lost 0 bases and 10 bases respectively, with 8 bases between them. CDR1 is SGHKS, CDR2 YYEKEE, per germline (reference sequence). The CDR3 contains 13 residues. In DNA form, the CDR3 reads TGTGCCAGCAGCTTGGTAGGATCCTCACCCCTCCACTTT. Encoded protein: CASSLVGSSPLHF.